The present T cell receptor (beta chain) was sequenced within a study of OX40 agonist ivuxolimab in advanced cancers. Looking at the study overall: Given to patients was ivuxolimab, an agonistic anti-OX40 (CD134) antibody.

As concerns this clone: Antigen specificity is unknown.

The CDR3 covers 15 residues. Germline-derived CDR1 and CDR2 are SGHTA and FQGNSA. Trimming shortened V by 8 bases and J by 3 bases, and 14 bases separated the two germline ends. Notes on the study in general: Also showing low normalized T-cell clonal expansion were some of the nonresponders. Expanded clones tended on average to be more numerous among CD8+ T cells than CD4+.

Method: immunoSEQ multiplex PCR; TCRdb's copy keeps in-frame clones and lacks some. This sample has tens of thousands of clones, with about 85% found just once. This sequence originates from an adult with an advanced solid tumor such as melanoma, head and neck, liver or kidney cancer. The chain links TRBV7-2 to TRBJ1-6; no clear D. The specimen comprised CD4+ or CD8+ T cells sorted from blood, sampled in a trial of the OX40 agonist ivuxolimab. The CDR3 protein is CASGEGADYNSPLHF. The CDR3 DNA reads TGTGCCAGCGGGGAGGGAGCGGACTATAATTCACCCCTCCACTTT.